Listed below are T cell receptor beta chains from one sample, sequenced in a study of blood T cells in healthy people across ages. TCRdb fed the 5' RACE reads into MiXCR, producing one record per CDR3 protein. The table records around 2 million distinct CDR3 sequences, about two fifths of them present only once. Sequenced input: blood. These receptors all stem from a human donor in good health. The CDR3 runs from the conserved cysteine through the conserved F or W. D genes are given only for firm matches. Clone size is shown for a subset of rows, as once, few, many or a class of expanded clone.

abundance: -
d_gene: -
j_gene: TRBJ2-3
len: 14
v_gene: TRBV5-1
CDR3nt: TGCGCCAGCAGCAACCGACCTGACACAGATACGCAGTATTTT
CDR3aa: CASSNRPDTDTQYF

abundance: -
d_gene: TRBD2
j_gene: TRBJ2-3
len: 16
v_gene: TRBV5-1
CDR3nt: TGCGCCAGCAGCCTCCGGACTAGCGGGGGCCCAGATACGCAGTATTTT
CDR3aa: CASSLRTSGGPDTQYF

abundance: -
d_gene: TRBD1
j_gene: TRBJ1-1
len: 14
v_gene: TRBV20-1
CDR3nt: TGCAGTGCTCGCGCCCGGGACAGAAACACTGAAGCTTTCTTT
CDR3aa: CSARARDRNTEAFF

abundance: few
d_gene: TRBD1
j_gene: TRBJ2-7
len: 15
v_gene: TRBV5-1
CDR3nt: TGCGCCAGCAGCTCCCTCCTGTCAGGGGGCTACGAGCAGTACTTC
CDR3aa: CASSSLLSGGYEQYF

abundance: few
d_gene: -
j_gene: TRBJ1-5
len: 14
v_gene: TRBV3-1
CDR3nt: TGTGCCAGCAGCCAAGGGATGGTTAATCAGCCCCAGCATTTT
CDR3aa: CASSQGMVNQPQHF

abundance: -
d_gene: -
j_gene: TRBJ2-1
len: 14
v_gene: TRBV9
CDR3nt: TGTGCCAGCAGCGTCGGGACCGGCCACAATGAACAGTTCTTC
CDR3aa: CASSVGTGHNEQFF

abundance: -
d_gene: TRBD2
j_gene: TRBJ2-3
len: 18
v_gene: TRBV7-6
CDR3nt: TGTGCCAGCAGCTTAAGGGCTAGCGGGGGTCGTGAGGGCGGTACGCAGTATTTT
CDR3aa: CASSLRASGGREGGTQYF

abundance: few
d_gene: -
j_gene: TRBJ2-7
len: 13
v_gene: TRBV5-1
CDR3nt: TGCGCCAGCTGCGGGGAGAGCTCCTACGAGCAGTACTTC
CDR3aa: CASCGESSYEQYF

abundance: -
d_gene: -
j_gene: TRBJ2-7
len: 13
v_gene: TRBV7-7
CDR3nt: TGTGCCAGCAGCTCACATCCCGGAGGCGAGCAGTACTTC
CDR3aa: CASSSHPGGEQYF

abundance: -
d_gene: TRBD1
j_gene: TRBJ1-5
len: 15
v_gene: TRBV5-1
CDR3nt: TGCGCCAGCAGCTTGGGACAGGGTGGAATTGAGCCCCAGCATTTT
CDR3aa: CASSLGQGGIEPQHF

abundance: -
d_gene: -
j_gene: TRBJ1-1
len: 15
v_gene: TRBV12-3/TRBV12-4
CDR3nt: TGTGCCAGCAGTTTTGGTTCGGATTTCCCCGACGGGGCTTTCTTT
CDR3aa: CASSFGSDFPDGAFF

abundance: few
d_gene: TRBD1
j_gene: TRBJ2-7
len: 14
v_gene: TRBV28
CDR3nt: TGTGCCAGCACCCCAGCGGGACAGGGTTACGAGCAGTACTTC
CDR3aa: CASTPAGQGYEQYF

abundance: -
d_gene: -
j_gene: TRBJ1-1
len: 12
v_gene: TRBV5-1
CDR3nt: TGCGCCAGCAGCCAACAGGGTGCTGAAGCTTTCTTT
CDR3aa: CASSQQGAEAFF

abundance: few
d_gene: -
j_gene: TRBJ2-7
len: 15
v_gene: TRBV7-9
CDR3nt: TGTGCCAGCAGCTACCGGGACCCTTTGAGGAACGAGCAGTACTTC
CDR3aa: CASSYRDPLRNEQYF

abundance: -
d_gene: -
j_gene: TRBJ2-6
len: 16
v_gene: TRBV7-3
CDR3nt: TGTGCCAGCAGCTTAAACAGGGCTATGGGGGCCAACGTCCTGACTTTC
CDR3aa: CASSLNRAMGANVLTF

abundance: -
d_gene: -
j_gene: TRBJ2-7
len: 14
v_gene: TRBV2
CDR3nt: TGTGCCAGCAGTGAAACAAAAACCACCTACGAGCAGTACTTC
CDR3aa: CASSETKTTYEQYF

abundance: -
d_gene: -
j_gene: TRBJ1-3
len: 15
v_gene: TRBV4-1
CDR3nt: TGCGCCAGCAGCCAACCAGGGCGCTCTGGAAACACCATATATTTT
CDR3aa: CASSQPGRSGNTIYF

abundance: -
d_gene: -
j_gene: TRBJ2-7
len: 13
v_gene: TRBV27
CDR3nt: TGTGCCAGCAGTTTATCGTCCCAGACGGAGCAGTACTTC
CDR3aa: CASSLSSQTEQYF

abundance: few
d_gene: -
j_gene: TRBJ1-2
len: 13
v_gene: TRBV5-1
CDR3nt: TGCGCCAGCAGTCACGGAAGAGAGGATGGCTACACCTTC
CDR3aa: CASSHGREDGYTF

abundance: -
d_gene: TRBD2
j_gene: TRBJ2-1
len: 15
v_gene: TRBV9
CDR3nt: TGTGCCAGCAGCGTAGGCCACGGGGGGGCAAATGAGCAGTTCTTC
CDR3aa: CASSVGHGGANEQFF

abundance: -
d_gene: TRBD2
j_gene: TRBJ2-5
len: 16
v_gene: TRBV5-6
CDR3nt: TGTGCCAGCAGCTTAGCGGGGGGCACACCCCAGGAGACCCAGTACTTC
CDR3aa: CASSLAGGTPQETQYF

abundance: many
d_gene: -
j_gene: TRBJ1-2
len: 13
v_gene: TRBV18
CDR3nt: TGTGCCAGCTCACTCGGACCGCAAAATGGCTACACCTTC
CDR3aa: CASSLGPQNGYTF

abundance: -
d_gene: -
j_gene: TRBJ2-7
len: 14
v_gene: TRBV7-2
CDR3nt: TGTGCCAGCAGCTCCGGGCCCCTCGGGTTCGAGCAGTACTTC
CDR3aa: CASSSGPLGFEQYF

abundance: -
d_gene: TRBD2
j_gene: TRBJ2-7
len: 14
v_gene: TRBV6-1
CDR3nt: TGTGCCAGCAGAGAACTAGCGGGCGCCCATGAACAGTACTTC
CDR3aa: CASRELAGAHEQYF

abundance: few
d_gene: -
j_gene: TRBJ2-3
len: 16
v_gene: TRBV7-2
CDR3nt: TGTGCCAGCAGCCCTAGAGCCCCGTGGGGCACAGATACGCAGTATTTT
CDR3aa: CASSPRAPWGTDTQYF

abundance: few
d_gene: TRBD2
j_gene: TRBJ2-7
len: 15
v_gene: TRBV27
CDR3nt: TGTGCCAGCAATACTCTAGGACTAGCTGTCTCCGAGCAGTACTTC
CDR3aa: CASNTLGLAVSEQYF

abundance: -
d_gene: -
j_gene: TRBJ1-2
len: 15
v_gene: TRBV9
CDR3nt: TGTGCCAGCAGCGTTAGTGGGGGCCGAAACTATGGCTACACCTTC
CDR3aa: CASSVSGGRNYGYTF

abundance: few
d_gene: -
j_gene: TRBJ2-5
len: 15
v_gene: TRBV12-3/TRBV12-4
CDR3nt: TGTGCCAGCAGTTTAGGAGGGCCTATTATGGGGACCCAGTACTTC
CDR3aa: CASSLGGPIMGTQYF

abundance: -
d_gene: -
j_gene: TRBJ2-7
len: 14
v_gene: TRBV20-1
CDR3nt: TGCAGTGCATATTGGGCAACCAAATCCTACGAGCAGTACTTC
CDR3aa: CSAYWATKSYEQYF

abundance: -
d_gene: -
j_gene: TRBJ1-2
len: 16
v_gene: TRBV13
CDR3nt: TGTGCCAGCAGCTTAGTTCGCAGGGGTACTAACTATGGCTACACCTTC
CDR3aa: CASSLVRRGTNYGYTF

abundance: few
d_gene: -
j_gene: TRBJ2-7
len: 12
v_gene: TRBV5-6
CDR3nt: TGTGCCAGCAGCTTACAGGAATACGAGCAGTACTTC
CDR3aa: CASSLQEYEQYF

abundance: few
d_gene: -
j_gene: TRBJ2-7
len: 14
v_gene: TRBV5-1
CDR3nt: TGCGCCAGCTCACCAGAGGGAGCCTCCTACGAGCAGTACTTC
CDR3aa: CASSPEGASYEQYF

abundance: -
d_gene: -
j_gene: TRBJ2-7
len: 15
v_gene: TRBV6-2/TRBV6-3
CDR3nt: TGTGCCAGCAGTTGGGCCGGAGGCGGCCTCTACGAGCAGTACTTC
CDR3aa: CASSWAGGGLYEQYF

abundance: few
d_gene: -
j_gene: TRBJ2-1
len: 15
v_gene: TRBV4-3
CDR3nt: TGCGCCAGCAGCCTAGACTCCAACTCCTACAATGAGCAGTTCTTC
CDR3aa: CASSLDSNSYNEQFF

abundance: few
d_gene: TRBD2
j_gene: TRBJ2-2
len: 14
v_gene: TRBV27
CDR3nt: TGTGCCAGCAGTCCAGGACTAGCAACCGGGGAGCTGTTTTTT
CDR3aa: CASSPGLATGELFF

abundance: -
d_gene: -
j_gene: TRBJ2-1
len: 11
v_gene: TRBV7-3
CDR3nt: TGTGCCAGCTCGAGGGATAGTGAGCAGTTCTTC
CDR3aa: CASSRDSEQFF

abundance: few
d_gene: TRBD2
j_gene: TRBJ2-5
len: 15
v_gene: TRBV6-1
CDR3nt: TGTGCCAGCAGGGAACTAGCGGGGGGGCGGGGGACCCAGTACTTC
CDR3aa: CASRELAGGRGTQYF

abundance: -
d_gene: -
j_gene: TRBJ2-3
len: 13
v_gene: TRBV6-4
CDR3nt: TGTGCCAGCAGACCTTCTCGCACAGATACGCAGTATTTT
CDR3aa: CASRPSRTDTQYF

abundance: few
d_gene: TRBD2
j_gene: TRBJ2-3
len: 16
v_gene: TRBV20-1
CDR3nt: TGCAGTGCTAGTAACACAAGGACTAGCGGCACAGATACGCAGTATTTT
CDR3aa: CSASNTRTSGTDTQYF

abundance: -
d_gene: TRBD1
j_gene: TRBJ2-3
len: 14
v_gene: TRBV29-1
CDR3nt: TGCAGCGGTTCCAGGGGGCAGGCATCAGATACGCAGTATTTT
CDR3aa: CSGSRGQASDTQYF

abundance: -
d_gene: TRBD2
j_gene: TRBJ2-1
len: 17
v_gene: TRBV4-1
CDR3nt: TGCGCCAGCAGCCACACCATCAGCGGGGGCCCTTACAATGGGCAGTTCTTC
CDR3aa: CASSHTISGGPYNGQFF

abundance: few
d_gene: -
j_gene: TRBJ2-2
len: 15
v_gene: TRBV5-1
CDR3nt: TGCGCCAGCAGCTTGGCCCCACAGAACACCGGGGAGCTGTTTTTT
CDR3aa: CASSLAPQNTGELFF

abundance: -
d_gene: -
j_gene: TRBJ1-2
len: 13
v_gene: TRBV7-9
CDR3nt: TGTGCCAGCAGCTTAGAGGGGGGGCTAGGCTACACCTTC
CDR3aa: CASSLEGGLGYTF

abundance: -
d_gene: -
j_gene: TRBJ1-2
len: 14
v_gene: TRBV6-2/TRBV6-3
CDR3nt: TGTGCCAGCAGTTACGGACAGACCATCTATGGCTACACCTTC
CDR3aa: CASSYGQTIYGYTF

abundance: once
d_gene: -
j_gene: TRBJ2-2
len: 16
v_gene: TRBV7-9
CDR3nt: TGTGCCAGCAGCTTAGCGCTAGGCGGTAACACCGGGGAGCTGTTTTTT
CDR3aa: CASSLALGGNTGELFF

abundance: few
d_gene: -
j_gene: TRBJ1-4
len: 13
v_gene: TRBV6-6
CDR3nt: TGTGCCAGCAGTTACTCGACAGTCGAAAAACTGTTTTTT
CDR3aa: CASSYSTVEKLFF

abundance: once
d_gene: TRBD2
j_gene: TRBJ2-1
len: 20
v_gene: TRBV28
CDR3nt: TGTGCCAGCAGTCCGCTAGGGACTAGCGGGGGGATTAGCTCCTACAATGAGCAGTTCTTC
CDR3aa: CASSPLGTSGGISSYNEQFF

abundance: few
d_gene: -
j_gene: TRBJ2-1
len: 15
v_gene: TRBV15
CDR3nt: TGTGCCACCAGCAGAGATTCTAGCATGGGCAATGAGCAGTTCTTC
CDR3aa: CATSRDSSMGNEQFF

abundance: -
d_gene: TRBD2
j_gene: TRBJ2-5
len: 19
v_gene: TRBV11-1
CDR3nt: TGTGCCAGCAGCTTAGAACCTCGGACTAGCGGGGAGTATCAAGAGACCCAGTACTTC
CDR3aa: CASSLEPRTSGEYQETQYF

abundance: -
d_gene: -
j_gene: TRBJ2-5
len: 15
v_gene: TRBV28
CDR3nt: TGTGCCAGCTGCTATTTGGGCGTCCGGGGAGAGACCCAGTACTTC
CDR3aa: CASCYLGVRGETQYF

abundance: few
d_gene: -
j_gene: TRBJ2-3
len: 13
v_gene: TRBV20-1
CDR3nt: TGCAGTGCTAGAGCCCAATTCACAGATACGCAGTATTTT
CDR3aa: CSARAQFTDTQYF

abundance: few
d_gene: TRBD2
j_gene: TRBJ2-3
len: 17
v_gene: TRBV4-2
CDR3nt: TGTGCCAGCAGCCAACAACATCTAGCGGGAAGCACAGATACGCAGTATTTT
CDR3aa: CASSQQHLAGSTDTQYF

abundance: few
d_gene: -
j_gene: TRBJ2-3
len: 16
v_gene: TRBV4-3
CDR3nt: TGCGCCAGCAGCCAAGATCCAACGGGGAGCACAGATACGCAGTATTTT
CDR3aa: CASSQDPTGSTDTQYF

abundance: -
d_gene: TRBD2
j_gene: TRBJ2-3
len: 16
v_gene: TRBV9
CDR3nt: TGTGCCAGCAGCAAAGCCGGGACTAGCGGGGCAGATACGCAGTATTTT
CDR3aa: CASSKAGTSGADTQYF

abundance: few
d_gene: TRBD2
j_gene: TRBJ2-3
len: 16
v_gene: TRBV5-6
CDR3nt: TGTGCCAGCATCCCCCCCCTAGCGGGGCTCACAGATACGCAGTATTTT
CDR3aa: CASIPPLAGLTDTQYF

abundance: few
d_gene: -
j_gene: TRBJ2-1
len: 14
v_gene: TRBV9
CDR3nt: TGTGCCAGCAGCGAGTCCAATTTCTACAATGAGCAGTTCTTC
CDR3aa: CASSESNFYNEQFF

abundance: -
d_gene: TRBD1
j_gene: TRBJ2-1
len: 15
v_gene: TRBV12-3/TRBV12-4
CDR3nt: TGTGCCAGCAGTGGGGACAGGGTGGTGGGTAATGAGCAGTTCTTC
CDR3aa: CASSGDRVVGNEQFF

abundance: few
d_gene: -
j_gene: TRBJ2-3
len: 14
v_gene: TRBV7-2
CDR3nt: TGTGCCAGCAGCTTAAGGAAAAGCACAGATACGCAGTATTTT
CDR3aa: CASSLRKSTDTQYF

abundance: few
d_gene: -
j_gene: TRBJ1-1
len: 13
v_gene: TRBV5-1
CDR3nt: TGCGCCAGCAGCTGGATGGGAAACACTGAAGCTTTCTTT
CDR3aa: CASSWMGNTEAFF